The clone carrying this T cell receptor (beta chain) was detected ten times or more. Antigen: not known. This entry comes from a study of OX40 agonist ivuxolimab in advanced cancers. The wider study: Three dose-escalation patients had partial responses: one with hepatocellular carcinoma and two with cutaneous melanoma.

Overall study results and limits: Among some nonresponders, normalized T-cell clonal expansion was also low.

Generated by immunoSEQ multiplex PCR, the TCRdb table keeps only in-frame clones and is missing some. The sample includes about 88,000 clones, more than 80% seen only once; the top ten take approximately 0.2%. The CDR3 length is 11 residues. Germline V lookup: CDR1 DFQATT, CDR2 SNEGSKA (reference sequence). V lost 6 bases to trimming and J lost 5 bases, with 10 bases between them. This receptor was obtained from an adult with an advanced solid tumor such as melanoma, head and neck, liver or kidney cancer. This sample comprised CD4+ or CD8+ T cells sorted from blood, obtained in a trial of the OX40 agonist ivuxolimab. The V call is TRBV20-1, the J call TRBJ1-1; D unresolved. This CDR3 is CSATERTEAFF. For the CDR3, the DNA is TGCAGTGCGACGGAACGGACTGAAGCTTTCTTT.